The rows below give T cell receptor beta chains drawn from one sample of a study of blood T cell dynamics during melanoma immunotherapy. Sequenced by immunoSEQ multiplex PCR; TCRdb stores in-frame clones only, minus some. The sample lists about 15,000 clones, around 88% occurring once. The sample was blood, taken from a patient treated with checkpoint blockade. Receptors originate from a human donor with melanoma. CDR3s include the opening cysteine and the closing phenylalanine or tryptophan. D genes are given only for firm matches. Size values are once, few and many counts, or a class for expanded clones, and some rows have none.

v_call	d_call	j_call	clone_size	cdr3_aa	cdr3_nt
TRBV14	.	TRBJ2-5	.	CASSQEIGGIRDRGGTQYF	TGTGCCAGCAGCCAAGAAATCGGCGGGATCAGAGACCGGGGCGGGACCCAGTACTTC
TRBV30	.	TRBJ1-3	.	CAWSGPGIFGNTIYF	TGTGCCTGGAGTGGTCCAGGGATTTTTGGAAACACCATATATTTT
TRBV28	.	TRBJ1-1	.	CASSLGPNTEAFF	TGTGCCAGCAGTTTAGGTCCGAACACTGAAGCTTTCTTT
TRBV27	.	TRBJ1-5	.	CASSATDFSNQPQHF	TGTGCCAGCAGTGCGACAGATTTTAGCAATCAGCCCCAGCATTTT
TRBV19	.	TRBJ1-1	.	CASSEPPPKLNTEAFF	TGTGCCAGTAGTGAACCTCCCCCGAAGCTGAACACTGAAGCTTTCTTT
TRBV4-1	.	TRBJ2-1	.	CASSQEDSRYEQFF	TGCGCCAGCAGCCAGGAAGATTCTAGGTATGAGCAGTTCTTC
TRBV28	.	TRBJ2-4	.	CATHGNGLAKNIQYF	TGTGCCACCCACGGGAACGGGCTAGCCAAAAACATTCAGTACTTC
TRBV7-8	TRBD2	TRBJ2-7	once	CASSISGLAGYEQYF	TGTGCCAGCAGCATTTCGGGACTAGCAGGTTACGAGCAGTACTTC
TRBV19	TRBD1	TRBJ2-2	once	CASSIGTGGNGELFF	TGTGCCAGTAGTATAGGGACAGGGGGCAACGGGGAGCTGTTTTTT
TRBV5-1	.	TRBJ2-7	.	CASSSAYEQYF	TGCGCCAGCAGTTCTGCCTACGAGCAGTACTTC
TRBV19	.	TRBJ1-5	.	CASGEGNSNQPQHF	TGTGCCAGCGGGGAGGGGAATAGCAATCAGCCCCAGCATTTT
TRBV5-6	.	TRBJ1-5	.	CASSFYGQGTQPQHF	TGTGCCAGCAGCTTCTATGGGCAGGGAACTCAGCCCCAGCATTTT
TRBV28	TRBD2	TRBJ2-1	.	CASSGFAGVTVEQFF	TGTGCCAGCAGCGGATTCGCGGGAGTTACAGTTGAGCAGTTCTTC
TRBV7-9	TRBD1	TRBJ1-5	.	CASSPLEGASNQPQHF	TGTGCCAGCAGCCCCCTCGAGGGGGCGAGCAATCAGCCCCAGCATTTT
TRBV29-1	TRBD2	TRBJ2-7	large	CSVLAGGGYEQYF	TGCAGCGTTTTAGCGGGAGGAGGCTACGAGCAGTACTTC
TRBV28	TRBD2	TRBJ2-3	once	CASSLYSGASTDTQYF	TGTGCCAGCAGTCTATATAGCGGGGCGAGTACAGATACGCAGTATTTT
TRBV19	.	TRBJ1-2	.	CASSIGQTGYTF	TGTGCCAGTAGTATTGGGCAGACCGGCTACACCTTC
TRBV18	.	TRBJ2-7	.	CASSPPAGEVSEQYF	TGTGCCAGCTCCCCCCCCGCAGGGGAAGTTTCCGAGCAGTACTTC
TRBV28	.	TRBJ2-1	.	CASSPTEYNEQFF	TGTGCCAGCAGTCCGACAGAGTACAATGAGCAGTTCTTC
TRBV15	TRBD1	TRBJ2-7	.	CATSRDRDFSYEQYF	TGTGCCACCAGCAGGGACAGGGACTTCTCCTACGAGCAGTACTTC
TRBV19	.	TRBJ2-3	.	CATQTGQGDDTQYF	TGTGCCACCCAGACAGGTCAAGGGGATGATACGCAGTATTTT
TRBV4-2	TRBD1	TRBJ2-7	.	CASSQGLGTGKVGEQYF	TGTGCCAGCAGCCAAGGATTAGGGACAGGGAAAGTCGGCGAGCAGTACTTC
TRBV7-9	.	TRBJ2-7	.	CASSRSTGEQYF	TGTGCCAGCAGCCGGTCCACGGGCGAGCAGTACTTC
TRBV2	TRBD1	TRBJ2-7	.	CASSGGTGDGDEQYF	TGTGCCAGCAGTGGTGGGACAGGCGATGGAGACGAGCAGTACTTC
TRBV7-9	.	TRBJ2-7	.	CASSLAGAFSDYEQYF	TGTGCCAGCAGCTTAGCGGGTGCTTTCTCCGACTACGAGCAGTACTTC
TRBV15	.	TRBJ1-5	once	CATSRDGVSNQPQHF	TGTGCCACCAGCAGAGATGGGGTGAGCAATCAGCCCCAGCATTTT
TRBV30	.	TRBJ2-1	.	CAWRALGTGEQFF	TGTGCCTGGAGGGCCCTCGGAACGGGCGAGCAGTTCTTC
TRBV6-5	.	TRBJ1-2	.	CASSYSLQANYGYTF	TGTGCCAGCAGTTACTCGTTACAGGCGAACTATGGCTACACCTTC
TRBV28	TRBD2	TRBJ2-7	.	CASRRTSGRDEQYF	TGTGCCAGCAGACGGACTAGCGGGAGGGACGAGCAGTACTTC
TRBV28	.	TRBJ1-6	.	CASSLVGAGGNSPLHF	TGTGCCAGCAGTTTAGTCGGGGCTGGGGGGAATTCACCCCTCCACTTT
TRBV2	.	TRBJ1-5	.	CASTEYSNQPQHF	TGTGCCAGCACGGAGTATAGCAATCAGCCCCAGCATTTT
TRBV28	TRBD1	TRBJ2-2	.	CASSFLFGQANTGELFF	TGTGCCAGCAGTTTTCTTTTCGGACAGGCGAACACCGGGGAGCTGTTTTTT